The 11 T cell receptor beta chains below come from one sample, sequenced in a study of blood T cell repertoires in COVID-19. Clones were sequenced by immunoSEQ multiplex PCR, and TCRdb holds only the in-frame ones, with some missing. There are 280,000 or so clones in the sample; about four fifths occur only once, and approximately 10% lies in the top ten. Sequenced: peripheral blood. These receptors came from a woman in her forties or fifties who had recovered from COVID-19.

The genes are TRBV11-3 and TRBJ2-7, with D uncertain. The CDR3 is 14 residues long. Germline assignment: CDR1 SGHNT and CDR2 YENEEA. V was shortened by 6 bases and J by 3 bases, with 15 bases between the two germline ends. CDR3 nucleotides: TGTGCCAGCAGTCCGCCGAGTGCGAACTACGAGCAGTACTTC. This codes for CASSPPSANYEQYF.

This chain joins TRBV28 and TRBJ2-2; 9 nucleotides agree with TRBD1. The V segment lost 6 bases and the J segment 6 bases; nucleotides outside the gene matches: 8. Germline V gene sequence: CDR1 MDHEN, CDR2 SYDVKM. The CDR3 extends over 15 amino acids. CDR3 protein: CASRSTGGSAGELFF. Here the CDR3 DNA reads TGTGCCAGCAGGTCCACAGGGGGCAGCGCCGGGGAGCTGTTTTTT.

The chain links TRBV4-1 to TRBJ2-1; 9 bases agree with TRBD2. V dropped 1 base and J dropped 1; count of bases not matched to a gene: 8. CDR3 length: 18 residues. Looked up from germline, CDR1 is MGHRA and CDR2 is YSYEKL. The CDR3 DNA reads TGCGCCAGCAGCCAAGTGGGCGGGGGGGGCCCTTCCTACAATGAGCAGTTCTTC. Its translation: CASSQVGGGGPSYNEQFF.

The rearrangement uses TRBV6-5 and TRBJ2-2, with 7 bases identical to TRBD1. The germline gives CDR1 MNHEY, CDR2 SVGAGI. The CDR3 contains 15 residues. V lost 6 bases and J lost 0; bases outside the gene matches: 4. The chain's CDR3 is CASRWGQTNTGELFF. The DNA for the CDR3 is TGTGCCAGCAGGTGGGGACAGACGAACACCGGGGAGCTGTTTTTT.

V usage is TRBV18 and J usage is TRBJ1-1, with D tentatively TRBD1 (6 bases). V lost 9 bases and J lost 10, with 27 bases in between. The CDR3 spans 15 residues. Germline CDR1 KGHSH, CDR2 LQKENI. The CDR3 spells CASSTQPRDTSGAFF. CDR3 DNA: TGTGCCAGTTCCACACAACCGAGGGACACCTCTGGAGCTTTCTTT.

As DNA, the CDR3 is TGTGCCAGCAGCCTGACAGGGATCAGTTCGGCTTTCTTT. This sequence encodes CASSLTGISSAFF. The gene calls are TRBV5-5 and TRBJ1-1, with 7 bases fitting TRBD1. Germline values: CDR1 SGHKS, CDR2 YYEKEE (reference sequence). The CDR3 has 13 amino acids. V shed 4 bases, J shed 11 bases, and the junction held 11 bases outside the gene matches.

The CDR3 spells CASSRDRGKETQYF. DNA for the CDR3: TGTGCCAGCAGCCGGGACAGGGGTAAAGAGACCCAGTACTTC. The V and J genes are TRBV3-1 (or the pseudogene TRBV3-2) and TRBJ2-5; 10 bases align to TRBD1. Per the germline V gene, CDR1 is LGHDT and CDR2 is YNNKEL (reference sequence). This CDR3 comprises 14 residues. J was trimmed by 3 bases and V by 4 bases; bases with no gene match: 2.

The chain combines TRBV15 with TRBJ2-2, with TRBD2 identical over 7 bases. This CDR3 has 16 residues. V lost 1 base to trimming and J lost 0 bases; unmatched junction nucleotides: 2. Germline V gene sequence: CDR1 LNHNV, CDR2 YYDKDF (reference sequence). The CDR3 coding sequence is TGTGCCACCAGCAGAGGAGGGACTACGAACACCGGGGAGCTGTTTTTT. It encodes CATSRGGTTNTGELFF.

This chain uses TRBV28 with TRBJ2-7, with TRBD1 matching 8 bases. Germline lookup yields CDR1 MDHEN and CDR2 SYDVKM. With 5 bases clipped from V and 2 bases from J, the junction kept 5 bases outside the gene matches. CDR3 length: 14 amino acids. Here the CDR3 reads CASSPGTGTYEQYF. CDR3 bases: TGTGCCAGCAGTCCGGGGACAGGAACCTACGAGCAGTACTTC.

The genes are TRBV6-5 and TRBJ1-2, with 9 bases fitting TRBD1. Germline lookup yields CDR1 MNHEY and CDR2 SVGAGI. The V and J ends lost 0 bases and 1 base, in that order; junction bases with no gene match: 3. The CDR3 is made up of 16 amino acids. CDR3 amino acids: CASSYSGTGSNYGYTF. CDR3 in DNA: TGTGCCAGCAGTTACTCTGGGACAGGGAGTAACTATGGCTACACCTTC.

CDR3 protein: CASGLPTGRYEQYF. CDR3 DNA: TGTGCTAGTGGTTTGCCTACAGGACGCTACGAGCAGTACTTC. V and J are TRBV12-5 and TRBJ2-7; TRBD1 might be the D (5 bases). Germline V gives CDR1 LGHNT, CDR2 FRNRAP. The CDR3 sequence is 14 residues long. Trimming took off 2 bases at V and 3 bases at J, with 11 bases between the two ends.